This entry lists 16 T cell receptor beta chains sequenced from one sample in a study of blood T cells in healthy people across ages. Primers used in a second PCR of about 7 to 11 cycles were a sample-barcoded 5' primer and a J-beta primer mix. TCRdb analysed the 5' RACE reads with MiXCR anew, one entry per CDR3 protein. The repertoire has under 2 million distinct CDR3 sequences, 30% to 40% of them found once; the top ten carry about 11%. The sample comprised blood. Every receptor here comes from a woman aged 30 to 39 in good health.

DNA for the CDR3: TGTGCCCGTTCGACAGGGCTAGAGCAGTACTTC. Translating gives CARSTGLEQYF. This sequence joins TRBV30 and TRBJ2-7, with 7 nucleotides matching TRBD1. V dropped 8 bases and J dropped 7; count of bases not matched to a gene: 8. The germline gives CDR1 GTSNPN, CDR2 SVGIG (reference sequence). This CDR3 contains 11 residues.

This clonotype was seen only a few times. In nucleotides, the CDR3 is TGCGCCAGCAGCTTGGCCTGGCGGGTAATGGAGCAGTTCTTC. It is translated as CASSLAWRVMEQFF. V gene TRBV5-1 combines with J gene TRBJ2-1, with D possibly matching TRBD2 (5 bases). The CDR3 runs to 14 residues. V lost 0 bases, J lost 10 bases, and 14 bases lay in between. CDR1 and CDR2 from the germline V gene are SGHRS and YFSETQ.

This clonotype was observed a few times. Sequence at one end of the junction differs from germline and may be a read error. The chain is built from TRBV6-1 and TRBJ2-3; 7 bases line up with TRBD1. This CDR3 has 15 amino acids. CDR1 MNHNS and CDR2 SASEGT come from the germline V gene. CDR3 DNA: TGTGCCAGCAGTGCCCAGACAGGGTTGTCAGATATGCAGTATTTT. Its protein is CASSAQTGLSDMQYF.

The V gene is TRBV5-1, the J gene TRBJ2-7; TRBD2 matches at 10 bases. The germline V gene has CDR1 SGHRS and CDR2 YFSETQ. This CDR3 spans 15 amino acids. Trimming removed 4 bases from V and 2 bases from J; junction bases left unmatched: 6. CDR3 coding DNA: TGCGCCAGCAGCAAGGTCACTAGCGGGGCCTACGAGCAGTACTTC. Amino acid sequence: CASSKVTSGAYEQYF.

This clonotype has more than one count but fewer than ten. V and J are TRBV4-2 and TRBJ2-1; D may match TRBD1 or TRBD2 (6 bases each). The CDR3 extends over 17 amino acids. Trimming took 1 base from V and 1 from J, leaving 14 bases between them. CDR1 and CDR2 from the germline V gene are LGHNA and YNFKEQ. The CDR3 protein is CASSQAIGGMSYNEQFF. The CDR3 nucleotides read TGTGCCAGCAGCCAAGCAATAGGGGGGATGTCCTACAATGAGCAGTTCTTC.

There are a few counts of this clonotype. V gene TRBV12-3 or TRBV12-4 combines with J gene TRBJ1-5; D might be TRBD1 (5 bases). V shed 6 bases and J shed 3 bases, with 12 bases lying between them. CDR3 length equals 14 residues. As DNA, the CDR3 is TGTGCCAGCAGCCCTGACAGCAACAATCAGCCCCAGCATTTT. This translates into CASSPDSNNQPQHF.

Ten or more counts support this clonotype. V and J are TRBV4-1 and TRBJ2-6; 8 bases agree with TRBD1. The V gene end was trimmed by 5 bases and the J gene end by 0 bases; junction bases not matched to a gene: 6. The CDR3 is made up of 17 amino acids. Germline CDR1 MGHRA, CDR2 YSYEKL. The CDR3 loop reads CASSSWTGISGANVLTF. The CDR3, as DNA: TGCGCCAGCAGCAGTTGGACAGGGATCTCTGGGGCCAACGTCCTGACTTTC.

The chain carries TRBV5-1 and TRBJ2-7, with D unclear. V was shortened by 0 bases and J by 4 bases, with 20 bases between the two germline ends. Germline-derived CDR1 and CDR2 are SGHRS and YFSETQ. The CDR3 loop spans 17 amino acids. CDR3 sequence reads: CASSLDRAKPELYEQYF. The CDR3 DNA reads as TGCGCCAGCAGCTTGGATCGGGCCAAACCTGAATTATACGAGCAGTACTTC.

This clonotype showed up just a few times. The CDR3 DNA reads TGCAGTGTTATTCCTCGCGGCTATGGCTACACCTTC. It codes for CSVIPRGYGYTF. The chain joins TRBV20-1 to TRBJ1-2; D remains ambiguous. The CDR3 is 12 residues long. Trimming cost V 7 bases and J 4 bases, with 13 bases left between them. Germline loops: CDR1 DFQATT, CDR2 SNEGSKA (reference sequence).

DNA of the CDR3: TGTGCCAGCAGCGGACCAAGCACTGAAGCTTTCTTT. Translating it yields CASSGPSTEAFF. This chain links TRBV7-9 with TRBJ1-1; no clear D. Germline CDR1 is SEHNR and CDR2 is FQNEAQ (reference sequence). This CDR3 region has 12 residues. V was trimmed by 5 bases and J by 4 bases, leaving 8 bases between them.

The chain links TRBV7-9 to TRBJ2-3; the match to TRBD2 covers 9 bases. The junction had 9 bases not matched to a gene; V was cut back by 6 bases and J by 2 bases. This CDR3 region has 16 residues. The germline V gene has CDR1 SEHNR and CDR2 FQNEAQ (reference sequence). The CDR3 reads CASSGLASPSTDTQYF. The CDR3 region has the DNA TGTGCCAGCAGTGGACTAGCGTCTCCTTCCACAGATACGCAGTATTTT.

This clonotype has only a few counts. The rearrangement uses TRBV28 and TRBJ1-2; unclear D gene. The CDR3 is made up of 11 amino acids. Germline V CDR1 and CDR2: MDHEN, SYDVKM. V gave up 3 bases and J gave up 6 bases, with 5 bases separating them. The CDR3 here is CASSFLDGYTF. The CDR3 bases are TGTGCCAGCAGTTTCCTGGATGGCTACACCTTC.

This chain uses TRBV7-9 with TRBJ2-1; 7 nucleotides match TRBD2. CDR3 size: 15 residues. The V gene's germline CDR1 is SEHNR and CDR2 FQNEAQ (reference sequence). With V trimmed by 3 bases and J by 7 bases, 9 bases remained unmatched. CDR3 sequence: CASSFGALATNEQFF. The CDR3, as DNA: TGTGCCAGCAGCTTTGGGGCACTAGCGACGAATGAGCAGTTCTTC. The entire variable domain, with the rest obtained from reference TRBV7-9 and TRBJ2-1, is as follows: DTGVSQNPRHKITKRGQNVTFRCDPISEHNRLYWYRQTLGQGPEFLTYFQNEAQLEKSRLLSDRFSAERPKGSFSTLEIQRTEQGDSAMYLCASSFGALATNEQFFGPGTRLTVL.

The chain combines TRBV6-1 with TRBJ1-5; possible D gene TRBD1, 5 bases. Trimming left V 2 bases short and J 3 bases short, with 14 bases between. Germline CDR1 MNHNS, CDR2 SASEGT. The CDR3 sequence is 16 residues long. This chain's CDR3 is CASSELAGSNNQPQHF. In nucleotides, the CDR3 is TGTGCCAGCAGTGAATTGGCAGGGAGTAACAATCAGCCCCAGCATTTT.

This chain connects TRBV28 to TRBJ2-1; 10 nucleotides line up with TRBD2. V was pared by 8 bases and J by 7 bases, with 17 bases of the junction left unmatched. Germline V gene lookup returns CDR1 MDHEN and CDR2 SYDVKM. The CDR3 consists of 17 residues. The CDR3 loop reads CASVRLAGDTPPNEQFF. The CDR3 DNA reads TGTGCCAGCGTGAGGCTAGCGGGAGATACCCCCCCAAATGAGCAGTTCTTC.

The chain employs TRBV2 and TRBJ2-7; possibly TRBD1 for D (6 bases). The CDR3 spans 15 residues. Trimming shortened V by 8 bases and J by 0 bases, and 17 bases separated the two germline ends. Per germline, CDR1 SNHLY and CDR2 FYNNEI. Written as DNA, the CDR3 is TGTGCCAGCGGGGGCGGGCAGGGAAGCTCCTACGAGCAGTACTTC. It encodes CASGGGQGSSYEQYF.